Shown below are 2 T cell receptor beta chains from a single sample sequenced in a study of T cell clonality in common variable immunodeficiency. Here immunoSEQ multiplex PCR was the method, and the copy in TCRdb shows in-frame clones only, minus some. The sample yields around 60,000 clones, without any singletons. The sequenced sample consisted of peripheral blood mononuclear cells. Source of these receptors: a person between 18 and 70 years old in good health.

This clone was detected a few times. From the germline J gene comes the end of the CDR3, since the read stops 3 residues before it. V and J are TRBV19 and TRBJ2-7; D might be TRBD1 (6 bases). Trimming cost V 8 bases and J 1 base, with 12 bases left between them. In germline, CDR1 is LNHDA, CDR2 SQIVND (reference sequence). This CDR3 has 13 amino acids. The CDR3 reads CASSDSRSYEQYF. The covered CDR3 bases are TGTGCCAGTTCGGACAGTCGATCCTACGAG. The whole variable domain, remainder taken from reference TRBV19 and TRBJ2-7, is DGGITQSPKYLFRKEGQNVTLSCEQNLNHDAMYWYRQDPGQGLRLIYYSQIVNDFQKGDIAEGYSVSREKKESFPLTVTSAQKNPTAFYLCASSDSRSYEQYFGPGTRLTVT.

This clone occurred many times. The CDR3 goes on 3 residues after the read ends, and that part is filled in from the germline J gene. The rearrangement uses TRBV2 and TRBJ2-2; 9 bases fit TRBD1. Germline V CDR1 and CDR2: SNHLY, FYNNEI. J gave up 3 bases and V 8 bases, and 16 bases lay outside the gene matches. The CDR3 loop spans 18 amino acids. The covered CDR3 bases are TGTGCCAGCCCCAGGGACAGGGCTGGCGCTTTTGACACCGGGGAG. This codes for CASPRDRAGAFDTGE. The complete CDR3 sequence is CASPRDRAGAFDTGELFF.